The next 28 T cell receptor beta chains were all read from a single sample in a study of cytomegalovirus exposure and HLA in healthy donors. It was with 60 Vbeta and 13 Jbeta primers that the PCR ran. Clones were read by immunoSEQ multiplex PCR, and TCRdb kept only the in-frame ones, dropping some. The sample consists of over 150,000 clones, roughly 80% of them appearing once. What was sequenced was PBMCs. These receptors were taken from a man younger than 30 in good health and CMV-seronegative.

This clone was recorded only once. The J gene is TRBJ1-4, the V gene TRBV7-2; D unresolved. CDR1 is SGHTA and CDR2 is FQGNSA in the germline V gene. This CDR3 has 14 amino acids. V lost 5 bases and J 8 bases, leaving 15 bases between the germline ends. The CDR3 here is CASSHGPAKEKLFF. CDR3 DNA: TGTGCCAGCAGCCATGGGCCAGCAAAGGAAAAACTGTTTTTT.

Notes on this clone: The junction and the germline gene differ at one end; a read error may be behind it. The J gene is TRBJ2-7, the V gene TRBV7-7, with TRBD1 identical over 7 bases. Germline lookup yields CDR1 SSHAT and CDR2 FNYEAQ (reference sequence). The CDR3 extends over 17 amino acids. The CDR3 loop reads CASSSERMGQKYYEQYF. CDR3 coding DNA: TGTGCTAGCAGCAGCGAACGGATGGGACAGAAATATTACGAGCAGTACTTC. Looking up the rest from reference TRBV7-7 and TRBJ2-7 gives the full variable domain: GAGVSQSPRYKVTKRGQDVTLRCDPISSHATLYWYQQALGQGPEFLTYFNYEAQPDKSGLPSDRFSAERPEGSISTLTIQRTEQRDSAMYRCASSSERMGQKYYEQYFGPGTRLTVT.

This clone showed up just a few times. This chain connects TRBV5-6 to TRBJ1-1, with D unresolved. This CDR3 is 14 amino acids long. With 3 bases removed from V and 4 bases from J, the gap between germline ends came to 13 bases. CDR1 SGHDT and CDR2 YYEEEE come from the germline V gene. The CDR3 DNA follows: TGTGCCAGCAGCTCCCGGTACGACACCACTGAAGCTTTCTTT. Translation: CASSSRYDTTEAFF.

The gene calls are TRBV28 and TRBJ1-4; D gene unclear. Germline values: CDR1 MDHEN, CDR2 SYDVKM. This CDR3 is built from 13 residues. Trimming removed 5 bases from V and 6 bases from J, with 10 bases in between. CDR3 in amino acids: CASSTARDEKLFF. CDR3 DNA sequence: TGTGCCAGCAGTACCGCGAGGGATGAAAAACTGTTTTTT.

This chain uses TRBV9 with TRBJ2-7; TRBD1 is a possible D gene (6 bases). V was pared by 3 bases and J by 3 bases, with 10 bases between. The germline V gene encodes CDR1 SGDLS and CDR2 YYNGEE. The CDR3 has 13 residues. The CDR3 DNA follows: TGTGCCAGCAGCGCCGGGACAAACTACGAGCAGTACTTC. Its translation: CASSAGTNYEQYF.

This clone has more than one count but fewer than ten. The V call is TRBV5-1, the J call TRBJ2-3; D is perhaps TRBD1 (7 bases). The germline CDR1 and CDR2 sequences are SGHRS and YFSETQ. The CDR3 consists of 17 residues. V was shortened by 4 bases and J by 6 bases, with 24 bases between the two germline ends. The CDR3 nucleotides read TGCGCCAGCAGCAGTTCGCGGGACAGTATTCGATCGGATACGCAGTATTTT. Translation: CASSSSRDSIRSDTQYF.

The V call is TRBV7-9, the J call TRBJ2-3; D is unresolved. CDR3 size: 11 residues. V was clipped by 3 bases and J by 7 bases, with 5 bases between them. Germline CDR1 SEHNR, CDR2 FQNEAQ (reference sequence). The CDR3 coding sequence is TGTGCCAGCAGCTTCCAGAATACGCAGTATTTT. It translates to CASSFQNTQYF. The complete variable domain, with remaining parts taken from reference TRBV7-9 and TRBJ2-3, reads DTGVSQNPRHKITKRGQNVTFRCDPISEHNRLYWYRQTLGQGPEFLTYFQNEAQLEKSRLLSDRFSAERPKGSFSTLEIQRTEQGDSAMYLCASSFQNTQYFGPGTRLTVL.

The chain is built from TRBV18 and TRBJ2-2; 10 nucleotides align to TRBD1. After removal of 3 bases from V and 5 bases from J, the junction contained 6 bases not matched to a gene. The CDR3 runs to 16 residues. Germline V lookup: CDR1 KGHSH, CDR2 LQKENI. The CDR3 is CASSPARDRGTGELFF. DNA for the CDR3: TGTGCCAGCTCACCCGCCCGGGACAGGGGAACCGGGGAGCTGTTTTTT. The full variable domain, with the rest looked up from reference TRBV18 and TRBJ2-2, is NAGVMQNPRHLVRRRGQEARLRCSPMKGHSHVYWYRQLPEEGLKFMVYLQKENIIDESGMPKERFSAEFPKEGPSILRIQQVVRGDSAAYFCASSPARDRGTGELFFGEGSRLTVL.

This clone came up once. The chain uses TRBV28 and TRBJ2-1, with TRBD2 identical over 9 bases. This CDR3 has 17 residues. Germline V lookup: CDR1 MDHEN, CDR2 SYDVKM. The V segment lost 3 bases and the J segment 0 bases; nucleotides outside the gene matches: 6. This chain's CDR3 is CASSFFHSGSSYNEQFF. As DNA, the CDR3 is TGTGCCAGCAGTTTCTTCCATAGCGGGAGCTCCTACAATGAGCAGTTCTTC.

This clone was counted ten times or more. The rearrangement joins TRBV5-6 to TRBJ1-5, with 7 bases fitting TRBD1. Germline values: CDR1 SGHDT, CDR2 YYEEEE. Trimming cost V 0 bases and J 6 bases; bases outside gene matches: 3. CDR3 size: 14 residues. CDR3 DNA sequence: TGTGCCAGCAGCTTGGGACAGGGTATTCAGCCCCAGCATTTT. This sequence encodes CASSLGQGIQPQHF.

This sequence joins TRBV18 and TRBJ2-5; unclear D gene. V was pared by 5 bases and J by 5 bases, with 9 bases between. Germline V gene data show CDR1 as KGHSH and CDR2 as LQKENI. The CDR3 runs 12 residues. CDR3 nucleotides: TGTGCCAGCTCATCGTCTACGGAGACCCAGTACTTC. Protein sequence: CASSSSTETQYF.

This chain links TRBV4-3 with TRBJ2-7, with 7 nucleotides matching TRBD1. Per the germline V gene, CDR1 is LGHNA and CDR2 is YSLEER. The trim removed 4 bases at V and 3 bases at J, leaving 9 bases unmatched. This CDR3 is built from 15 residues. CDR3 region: CASSRADRSGYEQYF. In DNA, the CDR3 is TGCGCCAGCAGCCGTGCGGACAGGTCGGGCTACGAGCAGTACTTC.

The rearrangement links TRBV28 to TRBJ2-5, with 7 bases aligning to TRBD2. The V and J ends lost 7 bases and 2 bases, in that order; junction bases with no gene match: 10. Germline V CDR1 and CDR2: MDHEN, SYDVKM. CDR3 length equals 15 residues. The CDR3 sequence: CASTGASGPQETQYF. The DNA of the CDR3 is TGTGCCAGCACCGGGGCTAGCGGACCACAAGAGACCCAGTACTTC.

The CDR3 DNA is TGTGCCAGCAGCACAGGGGGTGAGCAGTTCTTC. This sequence encodes CASSTGGEQFF. The chain employs TRBV21-1 and TRBJ2-1; the table calls TRBD1, which could not be checked here. TRBV21-1 is noted as a pseudogene. CDR3 length equals 11 residues.

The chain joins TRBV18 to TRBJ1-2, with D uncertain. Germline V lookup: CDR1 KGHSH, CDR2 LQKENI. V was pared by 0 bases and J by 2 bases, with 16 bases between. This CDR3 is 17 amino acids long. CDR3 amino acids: CASSPPSGRVLNYGYTF. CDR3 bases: TGTGCCAGCTCACCACCTTCCGGGAGGGTTCTCAACTATGGCTACACCTTC.

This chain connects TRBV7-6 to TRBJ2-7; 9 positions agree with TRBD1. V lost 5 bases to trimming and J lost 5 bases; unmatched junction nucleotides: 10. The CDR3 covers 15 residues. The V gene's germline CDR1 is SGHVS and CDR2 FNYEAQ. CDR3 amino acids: CASSPRGQGPNEQYF. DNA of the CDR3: TGTGCCAGCAGCCCCCGAGGACAGGGGCCTAACGAGCAGTACTTC.

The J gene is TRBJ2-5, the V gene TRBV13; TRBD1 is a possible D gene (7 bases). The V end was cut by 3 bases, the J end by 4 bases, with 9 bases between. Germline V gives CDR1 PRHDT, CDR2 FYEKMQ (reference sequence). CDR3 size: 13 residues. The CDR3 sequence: CASSLEGAETQYF. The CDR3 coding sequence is TGTGCCAGCAGCTTGGAGGGGGCAGAGACCCAGTACTTC.

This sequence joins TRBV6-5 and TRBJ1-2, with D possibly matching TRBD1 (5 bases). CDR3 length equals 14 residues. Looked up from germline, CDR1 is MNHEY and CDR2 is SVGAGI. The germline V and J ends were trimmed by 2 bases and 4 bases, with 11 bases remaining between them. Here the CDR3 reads CASSYGGFGYGYTF. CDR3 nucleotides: TGTGCCAGCAGTTACGGGGGGTTTGGCTATGGCTACACCTTC.

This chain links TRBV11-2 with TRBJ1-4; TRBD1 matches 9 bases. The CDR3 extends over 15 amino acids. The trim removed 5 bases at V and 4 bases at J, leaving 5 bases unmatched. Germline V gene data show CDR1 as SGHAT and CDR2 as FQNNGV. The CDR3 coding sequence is TGTGCCAGCAGCCTGGGACAGGGCGTTAATGAAAAACTGTTTTTT. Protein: CASSLGQGVNEKLFF.

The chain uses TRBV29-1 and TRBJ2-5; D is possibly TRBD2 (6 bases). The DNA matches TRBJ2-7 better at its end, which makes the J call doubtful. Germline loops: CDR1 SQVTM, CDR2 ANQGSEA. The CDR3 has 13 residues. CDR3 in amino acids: CSVEGGLGNEQYF. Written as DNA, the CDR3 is TGCAGCGTTGAGGGAGGATTGGGGAACGAGCAGTACTTC.

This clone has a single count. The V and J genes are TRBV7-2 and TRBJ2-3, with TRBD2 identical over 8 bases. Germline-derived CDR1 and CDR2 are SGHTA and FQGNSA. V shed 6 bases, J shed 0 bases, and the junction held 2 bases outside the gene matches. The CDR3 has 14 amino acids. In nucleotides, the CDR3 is TGTGCCAGCAGATCTAGCGGGAGCACAGATACGCAGTATTTT. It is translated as CASRSSGSTDTQYF.

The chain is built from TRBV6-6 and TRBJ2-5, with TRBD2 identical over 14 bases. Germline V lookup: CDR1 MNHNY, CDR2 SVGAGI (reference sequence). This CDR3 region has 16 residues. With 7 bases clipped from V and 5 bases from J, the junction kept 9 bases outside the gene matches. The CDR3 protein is CASTKGLAGVLETQYF. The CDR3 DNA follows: TGTGCCAGCACCAAGGGACTAGCGGGAGTTCTGGAGACCCAGTACTTC.

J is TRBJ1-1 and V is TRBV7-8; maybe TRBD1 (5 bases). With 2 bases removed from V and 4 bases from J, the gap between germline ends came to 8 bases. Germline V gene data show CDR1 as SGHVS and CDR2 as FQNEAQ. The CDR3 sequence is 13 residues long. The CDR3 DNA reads TGTGCCAGCAGCTTATCGGGGGGCACTGAAGCTTTCTTT. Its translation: CASSLSGGTEAFF.

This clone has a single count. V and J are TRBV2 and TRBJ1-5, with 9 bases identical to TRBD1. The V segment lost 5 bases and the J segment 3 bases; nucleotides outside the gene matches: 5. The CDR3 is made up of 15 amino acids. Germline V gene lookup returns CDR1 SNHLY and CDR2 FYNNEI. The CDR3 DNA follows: TGTGCCAGCAGTCCCGGGACAGGGCTCAATCAGCCCCAGCATTTT. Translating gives CASSPGTGLNQPQHF.

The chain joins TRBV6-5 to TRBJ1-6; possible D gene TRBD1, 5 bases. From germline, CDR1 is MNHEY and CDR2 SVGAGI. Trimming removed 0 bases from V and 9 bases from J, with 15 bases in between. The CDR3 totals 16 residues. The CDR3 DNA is TGTGCCAGCAGTTACTCGAGTGGCAGGGCTTTTTCACCCCTCCACTTT. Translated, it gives CASSYSSGRAFSPLHF.

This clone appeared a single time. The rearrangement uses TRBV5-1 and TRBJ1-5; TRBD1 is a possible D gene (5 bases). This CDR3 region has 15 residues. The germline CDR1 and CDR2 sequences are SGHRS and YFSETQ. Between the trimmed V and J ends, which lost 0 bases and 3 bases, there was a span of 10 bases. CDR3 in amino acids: CASSLASGFNQPQHF. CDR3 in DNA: TGCGCCAGCAGCTTGGCCTCAGGGTTCAATCAGCCCCAGCATTTT.

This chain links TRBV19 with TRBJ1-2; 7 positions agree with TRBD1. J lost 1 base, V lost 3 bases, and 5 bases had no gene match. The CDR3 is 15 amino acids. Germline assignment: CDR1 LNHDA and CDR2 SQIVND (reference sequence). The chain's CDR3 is CASSMVAGGNYGYTF. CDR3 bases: TGTGCCAGTAGTATGGTGGCAGGGGGTAACTATGGCTACACCTTC.

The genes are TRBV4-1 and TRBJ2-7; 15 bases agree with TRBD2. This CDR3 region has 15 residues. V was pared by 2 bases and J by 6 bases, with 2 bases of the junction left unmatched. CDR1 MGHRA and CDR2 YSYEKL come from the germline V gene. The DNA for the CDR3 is TGCGCCAGCAGCCAATTGGGACTAGCGGGGGGCGAGCAGTACTTC. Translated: CASSQLGLAGGEQYF.